This paragraph covers one T cell receptor (beta chain) sequence. The antigen remains unidentified. The germline V gene encodes CDR1 SQVTM and CDR2 ANQGSEA. The length of the CDR3 is 14 residues. Losses at the gene ends were 7 bases for V and 1 base for J; bases not matched to a gene: 9. The data derive from a study of cytomegalovirus exposure and HLA in healthy donors. Study-wide context: The 666 first-cohort repertoires shared a platform with the approximately 130 validation repertoires, as reported in a later analysis.

Study-wide findings and caveats: As confirmed in vitro, three CMV-associated chains were specific for CMV antigens. The investigators catalogued 164 TCR beta chains as cytomegalovirus-associated.

This table comes from immunoSEQ multiplex PCR, and its TCRdb copy is limited to in-frame clones, with some not included. The sample records about 400,000 clones, roughly 90% being singletons. The sequenced sample was PBMCs. This chain uses TRBV29-1 with TRBJ1-1, with 7 bases fitting TRBD1. The receptor comes from a woman under 30 in good health and CMV-seronegative. CDR3 DNA: TGCAGCGGCGAAATAAACAGGGGGAACACTGAAGCTTTCTTT. Its protein product is CSGEINRGNTEAFF.